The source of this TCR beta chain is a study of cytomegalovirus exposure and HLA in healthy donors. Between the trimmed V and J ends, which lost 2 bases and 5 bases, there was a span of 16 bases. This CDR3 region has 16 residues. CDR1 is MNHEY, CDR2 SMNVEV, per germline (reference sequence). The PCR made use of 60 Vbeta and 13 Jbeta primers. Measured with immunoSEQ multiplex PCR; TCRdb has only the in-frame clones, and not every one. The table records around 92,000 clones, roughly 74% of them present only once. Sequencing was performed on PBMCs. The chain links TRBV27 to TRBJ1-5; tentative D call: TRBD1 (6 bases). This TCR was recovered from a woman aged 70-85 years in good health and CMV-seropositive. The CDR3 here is CASSLGQGIRDQPQHF. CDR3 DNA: TGTGCCAGCAGTTTAGGGCAGGGGATAAGGGATCAGCCCCAGCATTTT.